The 7 T cell receptor beta chains below come from one sample, sequenced in a study of T cell responses to AZD1222 COVID-19 vaccine. The data were produced by immunoSEQ multiplex PCR, yet TCRdb's version contains in-frame clones alone and is incomplete. The data hold approximately 150,000 clones, with under 95% observed a single time. The source material was peripheral blood, sampled on day 0 of AZD1222 vaccination. These receptor sequences come from an adult in good health.

The rearrangement joins TRBV28 to TRBJ1-2, with no clear D. There are 13 residues in the CDR3. Trimming pared 4 bases from V and 7 bases from J, leaving 13 bases between. CDR1 and CDR2 (germline): MDHEN, SYDVKM. The DNA for the CDR3 is TGTGCCAGCAGTTCAGAGATCTGGGGTGGCTACACCTTC. Amino acids: CASSSEIWGGYTF.

This clone appeared a few times. The chain couples TRBV5-4 to TRBJ1-1; D is undetermined. Germline CDR1 and CDR2: SGHNT and YYREEE (reference sequence). V shed 3 bases and J shed 4 bases, with 7 bases lying between them. CDR3 size: 12 residues. The CDR3 region has the DNA TGTGCCAGCAGCTCAGCAGGCACTGAAGCTTTCTTT. It translates to CASSSAGTEAFF.

The chain recombines TRBV28 with TRBJ1-5; D remains unclear. Germline-derived CDR1 and CDR2 are MDHEN and SYDVKM. The CDR3 totals 12 residues. The V end lost 3 bases, the J end lost 7 bases, and 7 bases lay between the germline ends. DNA for the CDR3: TGTGCCAGCAGTTTGGCCGGACAGCCCCAGCATTTT. Its protein product is CASSLAGQPQHF.

J is TRBJ1-6 and V is TRBV5-1; TRBD1 aligns across 9 bases. Germline assignment: CDR1 SGHRS and CDR2 YFSETQ. Losses at the gene ends were 3 bases for V and 10 bases for J; bases not matched to a gene: 14. The CDR3 consists of 17 residues. The CDR3 is CASSSTTQTGGRSPLHF. The CDR3 DNA reads as TGCGCCAGCAGCTCCACCACACAGACAGGGGGTAGGTCACCCCTCCACTTT.

The CDR3 sequence: CASSLTASNQPQHF. In DNA form, the CDR3 reads TGTGCCAGCAGCTTAACTGCAAGCAATCAGCCCCAGCATTTT. This sequence joins TRBV11-2 and TRBJ1-5, with no clear D. The CDR3 has 14 amino acids. The V gene lost 2 bases and the J gene lost 1 base, with 6 bases spanning the gap. Germline V gene lookup returns CDR1 SGHAT and CDR2 FQNNGV.

Of note for this clone: Relative to the germline gene, one junction end is altered; a read error may explain this. V and J are TRBV7-7 and TRBJ2-7; D is possibly TRBD1 (5 bases). This CDR3 comprises 15 residues. Germline assignment: CDR1 SSHAT and CDR2 FNYEAQ (reference sequence). The CDR3 nucleotides read TGTGCTAGCAGCTTAGTCCAGGGAAGCTCCTACGAGCAGTACTTC. It codes for CASSLVQGSSYEQYF.

The chain combines TRBV27 with TRBJ1-2, with TRBD1 as a possible D gene (6 bases). The germline V gene encodes CDR1 MNHEY and CDR2 SMNVEV (reference sequence). The CDR3 is 14 amino acids. The germline V and J ends were trimmed by 0 bases and 5 bases, with 10 bases remaining between them. CDR3 sequence reads: CASSLSTGFYGYTF. CDR3 nucleotide sequence: TGTGCCAGCAGTTTATCTACAGGGTTTTATGGCTACACCTTC.